The clone carrying this TCR beta chain has at least ten counts. V gave up 3 bases and J gave up 7 bases; unmatched junction bases: 7. Germline CDR1 is SNHLY and CDR2 is FYNNEI. The CDR3 spans 14 residues. TCRdb itself ran the 5' RACE reads through MiXCR, one entry per CDR3 protein. The table records roughly 240,000 distinct CDR3 sequences, approximately 7.9% of them present only once. These data are taken from a study of identical twins. The same specimen was also included in a second study, on yellow fever vaccine responses in identical twins.

The origin of this receptor is a woman aged 18 to 35 in good health. What was sequenced was CD8+ T cells sorted from blood. The chain carries TRBV2 and TRBJ2-5; 8 bases match TRBD1. This CDR3 is CASSDRGRIGTQYF. In DNA form, the CDR3 reads TGTGCCAGCAGTGACAGGGGGCGTATTGGGACCCAGTACTTC.